Sequencing of this T cell receptor (beta chain) was carried out in a study of regulatory T cells in long-lasting Graves disease. Findings of the study overall: Persistent-disease Graves' patients showed less TCR diversity than new cases. The small sample size may have reduced accuracy. There was favoring of TRBV28, TRBJ1-2 and TRBJ2-5 in persistent disease.

Time point described: newly diagnosed GD, antithyroid drugs for less than 3 months. PBMCs provided the RNA from which the TCR library was made. The authors drew patients from an endocrinology department in Xi'an, China. TCR beta libraries were built with iRepertoire HTBI primers and Arm-PCR of CDR3 regions. One entry per CDR3 protein, called by TCRdb with MiXCR from the multiplex PCR reads. The table has over 300,000 distinct CDR3 sequences, around a sixth seen once. From germline, CDR1 is MGHRA and CDR2 YSYEKL. The CDR3 is made up of 19 amino acids. V was trimmed by 1 base and J by 7 bases, leaving 23 bases between them. This clonotype was found a few times. Its antigen is currently unknown.

The receptor was isolated from a female donor with Graves disease. V is TRBV4-1 and J is TRBJ1-6; D is perhaps TRBD1 (5 bases). Here the sequenced sample was peripheral blood mononuclear cells (PBMCs), taken at new diagnosis, from a patient treated with antithyroid drugs. CDR3 DNA sequence: TGCGCCAGCAGCCAAGGACGCCTCTCGGACAAAATACTGAATTCACCCCTCCACTTT. Translating it yields CASSQGRLSDKILNSPLHF.